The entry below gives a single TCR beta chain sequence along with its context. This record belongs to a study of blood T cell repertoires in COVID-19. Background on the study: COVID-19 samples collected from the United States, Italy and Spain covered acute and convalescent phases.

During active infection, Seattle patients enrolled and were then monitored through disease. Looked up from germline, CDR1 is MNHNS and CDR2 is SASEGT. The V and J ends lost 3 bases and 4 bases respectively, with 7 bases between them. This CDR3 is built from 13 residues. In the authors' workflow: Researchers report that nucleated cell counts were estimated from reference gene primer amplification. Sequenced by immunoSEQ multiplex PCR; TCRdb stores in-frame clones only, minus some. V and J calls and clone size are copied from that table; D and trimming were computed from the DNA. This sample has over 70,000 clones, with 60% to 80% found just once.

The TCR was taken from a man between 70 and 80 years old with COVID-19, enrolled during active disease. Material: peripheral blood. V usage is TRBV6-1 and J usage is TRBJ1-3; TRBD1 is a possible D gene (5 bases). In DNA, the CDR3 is TGTGCCAGCAGTGAGGGGGGGGGAAACACCATATATTTT. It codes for CASSEGGGNTIYF.